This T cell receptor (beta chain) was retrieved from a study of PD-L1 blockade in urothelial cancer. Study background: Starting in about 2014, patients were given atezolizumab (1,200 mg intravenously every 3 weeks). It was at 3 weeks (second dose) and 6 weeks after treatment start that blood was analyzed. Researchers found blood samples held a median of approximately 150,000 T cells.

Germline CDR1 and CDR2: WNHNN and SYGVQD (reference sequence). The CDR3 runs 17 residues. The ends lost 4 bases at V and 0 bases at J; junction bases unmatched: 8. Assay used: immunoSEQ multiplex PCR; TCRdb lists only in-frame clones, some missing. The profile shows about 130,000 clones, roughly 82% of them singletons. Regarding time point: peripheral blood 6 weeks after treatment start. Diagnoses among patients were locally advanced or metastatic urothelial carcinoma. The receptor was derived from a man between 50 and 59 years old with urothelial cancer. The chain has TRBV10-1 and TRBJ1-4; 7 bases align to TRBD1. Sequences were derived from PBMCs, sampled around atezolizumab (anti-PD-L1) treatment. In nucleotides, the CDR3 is TGCGCCAGCAGTGGGCAGGGGGAAAAGGCAACTAATGAAAAACTGTTTTTT. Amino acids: CASSGQGEKATNEKLFF.